This TCR beta chain was obtained from a study of blood T cell repertoires in COVID-19. Across the study: Sites across the United States, Italy and Spain contributed samples from acute and convalescent COVID-19. Nucleic acid was either cDNA or gDNA, and it came from T cells, B-cell-depleted T cells, or PBMCs.

This clone came up a few times. Authors' methods: Amplification of reference gene primers provided the estimated nucleated cell counts. This table comes from immunoSEQ multiplex PCR, and its TCRdb copy is limited to in-frame clones, with some not included. That table supplies the V and J calls and clone size; D and trimming were determined from the DNA. The repertoire includes over 90,000 clones, around 87% of them detected once, and about 20% sits in the top ten. Sequencing was carried out using peripheral blood. The TCR sequence derives from a human donor in a cohort sampled during active COVID-19.

This chain's CDR3 is CASSQTGSLSGNTIYF. The CDR3 DNA reads TGTGCCAGCAGCCAAACAGGGTCCCTCTCTGGAAACACCATATATTTT. The chain uses TRBV3-1 (or the pseudogene TRBV3-2) and TRBJ1-3, with D maybe TRBD1 (6 bases). V lost 2 bases to trimming and J lost 0 bases, with 11 bases between them. Germline values: CDR1 LGHDT, CDR2 YNNKEL (reference sequence). The CDR3 has 16 residues.